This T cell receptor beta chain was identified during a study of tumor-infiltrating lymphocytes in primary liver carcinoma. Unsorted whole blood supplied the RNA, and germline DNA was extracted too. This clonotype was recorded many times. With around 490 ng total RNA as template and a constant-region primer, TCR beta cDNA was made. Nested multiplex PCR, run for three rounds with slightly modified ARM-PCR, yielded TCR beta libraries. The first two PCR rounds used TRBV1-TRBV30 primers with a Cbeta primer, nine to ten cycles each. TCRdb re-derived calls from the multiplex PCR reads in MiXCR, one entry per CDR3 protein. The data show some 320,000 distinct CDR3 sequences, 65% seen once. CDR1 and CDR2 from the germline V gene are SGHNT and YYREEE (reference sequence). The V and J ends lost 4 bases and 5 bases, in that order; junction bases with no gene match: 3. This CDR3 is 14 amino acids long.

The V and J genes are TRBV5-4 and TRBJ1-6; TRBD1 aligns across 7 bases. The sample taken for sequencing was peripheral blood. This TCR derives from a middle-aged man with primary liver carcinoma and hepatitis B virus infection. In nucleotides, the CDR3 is TGTGCCAGCAGCATCCAGGGGGATAATTCACCCCTCCACTTT. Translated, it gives CASSIQGDNSPLHF.